This T cell receptor (beta chain) was recorded in a study of PD-1 blockade in classical Hodgkin lymphoma. The study's findings and limits: Newly diagnosed patients were reported to exhibit reduced baseline TCR diversity relative to healthy donors.

The time point was: cycle 4 day 1 (C4D1), after less than 7 weeks of nivolumab. Each patient experienced a relapse that followed autologous stem cell transplantation, and brentuximab vedotin exposure varied. Details on this clone: The antigen is unknown.

The length of the CDR3 is 13 residues. Germline-derived CDR1 and CDR2 are ENHRY and SYGVKD. The germline V and J ends were trimmed by 7 bases and 2 bases, with 9 bases remaining between them. Libraries were prepared by immunoSEQ multiplex PCR; TCRdb keeps only in-frame clonotypes and omits some of them. The table includes more than 20,000 clones, about 86% detected once. This chain uses TRBV10-3 with TRBJ2-1, with TRBD1 as a possible D gene (5 bases). The TCR originated in a human donor with classical Hodgkin lymphoma. Sequencing was performed on peripheral blood mononuclear cells (PBMCs), taken before the fourth cycle of nivolumab. CDR3 residues: CAITADTYNEQFF. The CDR3 nucleotides are TGTGCCATCACGGCGGACACCTACAATGAGCAGTTCTTC.